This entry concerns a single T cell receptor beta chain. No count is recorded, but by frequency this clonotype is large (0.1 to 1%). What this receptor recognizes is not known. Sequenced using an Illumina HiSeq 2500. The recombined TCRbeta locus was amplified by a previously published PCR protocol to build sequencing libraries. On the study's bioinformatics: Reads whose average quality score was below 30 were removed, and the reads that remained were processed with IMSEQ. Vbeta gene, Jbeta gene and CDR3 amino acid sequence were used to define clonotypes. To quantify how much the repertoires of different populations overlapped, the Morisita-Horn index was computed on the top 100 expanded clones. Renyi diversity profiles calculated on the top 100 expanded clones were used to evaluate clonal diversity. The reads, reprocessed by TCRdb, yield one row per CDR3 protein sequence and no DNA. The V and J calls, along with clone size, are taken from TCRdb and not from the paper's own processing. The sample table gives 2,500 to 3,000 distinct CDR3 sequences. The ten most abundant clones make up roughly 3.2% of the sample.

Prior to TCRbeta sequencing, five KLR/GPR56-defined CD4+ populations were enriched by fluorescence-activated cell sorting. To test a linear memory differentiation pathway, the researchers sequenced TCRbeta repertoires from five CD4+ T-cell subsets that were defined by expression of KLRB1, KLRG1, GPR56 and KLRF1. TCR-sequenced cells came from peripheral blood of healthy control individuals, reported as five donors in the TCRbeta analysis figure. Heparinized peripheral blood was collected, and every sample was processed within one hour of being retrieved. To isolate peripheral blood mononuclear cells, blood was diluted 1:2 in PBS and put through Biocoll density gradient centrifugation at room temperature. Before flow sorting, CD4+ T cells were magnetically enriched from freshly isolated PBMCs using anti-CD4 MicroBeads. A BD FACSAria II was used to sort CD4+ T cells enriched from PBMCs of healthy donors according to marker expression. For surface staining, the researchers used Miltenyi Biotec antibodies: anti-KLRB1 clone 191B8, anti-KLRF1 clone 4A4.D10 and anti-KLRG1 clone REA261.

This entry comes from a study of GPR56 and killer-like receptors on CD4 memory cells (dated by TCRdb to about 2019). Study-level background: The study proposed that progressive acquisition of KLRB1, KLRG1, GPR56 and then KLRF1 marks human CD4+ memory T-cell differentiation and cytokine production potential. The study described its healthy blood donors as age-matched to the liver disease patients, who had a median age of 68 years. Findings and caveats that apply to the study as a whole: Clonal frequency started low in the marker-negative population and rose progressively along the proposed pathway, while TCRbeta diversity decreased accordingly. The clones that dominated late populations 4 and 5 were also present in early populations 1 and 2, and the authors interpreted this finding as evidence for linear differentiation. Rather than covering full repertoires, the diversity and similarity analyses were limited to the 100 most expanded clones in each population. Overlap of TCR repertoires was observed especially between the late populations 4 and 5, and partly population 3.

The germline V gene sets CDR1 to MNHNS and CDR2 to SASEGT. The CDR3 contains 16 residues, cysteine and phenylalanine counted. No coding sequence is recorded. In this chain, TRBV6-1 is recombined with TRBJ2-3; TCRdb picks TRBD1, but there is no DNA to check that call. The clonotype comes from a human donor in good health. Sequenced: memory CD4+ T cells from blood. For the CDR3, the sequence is CASTPPAGARVGTQYF.